The source of this T cell receptor beta chain is a study of T cells in Graves' hyperthyroidism and ophthalmopathy. About the study: At initial diagnosis, before any treatment had begun, peripheral blood was obtained. General study findings and limits: Ophthalmopathy onset followed model prediction by a median approximately 7 months.

A patient was excluded if there was uncontrolled infection, other autoimmune disease, pregnancy or lactation. From under 12 ml of fresh peripheral blood, PBMCs were isolated. The CDR3 length is 17 residues. Germline CDR1 reads LGHNA; CDR2 reads YSLEER. V shed 4 bases, J shed 4 bases, and the junction held 8 bases outside the gene matches. Points on this clonotype: The antigen is undetermined.

From RNA transcripts, TCR beta CDR3 regions were amplified. HTBI primers were used for first-round RT-PCR of the TCR CDR3. TCRdb independently ran MiXCR on the multiplex PCR reads; one entry per CDR3 protein. This table has nearly 600,000 distinct CDR3 sequences, 12% to 15% appearing once. The rearrangement uses TRBV4-3 and TRBJ2-2, with 11 nucleotides matching TRBD2. Sequencing was done on a sample of blood. The sequence derives from a young woman with Graves' ophthalmopathy. Here the CDR3 DNA reads TGCGCCAGCAGCCCGGGACTAGCGGCGACGGGCACCGGGGAGCTGTTTTTT. Translated: CASSPGLAATGTGELFF.